One sample yielded the 15 T cell receptor beta chains listed below, sequenced in a study of cytomegalovirus exposure and HLA in healthy donors listed by TCRdb under 2017. Receptor amplification or capture employed the immunoSEQ multiplex PCR assay. Entries here come from immuneACCESS through TCRdb and include only in-frame sequences with V and J called. Some clones fail to appear in such tables; in the studies checked, an unresolved V gene covers under half of the shortfall, and the cause of the remainder is unknown. The table for this sample lists some 48,000 clones; approximately 95% of them were counted only once. Together, the top ten hold roughly 8% of the sample. The sample taken for sequencing was PBMCs. Receptors originate from a young woman in good health and CMV-seropositive.

The V gene is TRBV9, the J gene TRBJ2-2, with 9 nucleotides matching TRBD2. This CDR3 has 17 residues. V lost 3 bases to trimming and J lost 6 bases; unmatched junction nucleotides: 12. The germline V gene encodes CDR1 SGDLS and CDR2 YYNGEE. CDR3 residues: CASSDRAGGRSAGELFF. CDR3 in DNA: TGTGCCAGCAGCGATCGCGCGGGAGGGCGATCGGCCGGGGAGCTGTTTTTT.

The DNA of the CDR3 is TGTGCCAGCAGCCACACTCGGGAATACGAGCAGTACTTC. This sequence encodes CASSHTREYEQYF. The chain links TRBV7-9 to TRBJ2-7; D might be TRBD2 (5 bases). Germline V gene data show CDR1 as SEHNR and CDR2 as FQNEAQ (reference sequence). The CDR3 runs 13 residues. Trimming left V 5 bases short and J 4 bases short, with 12 bases between.

V gene TRBV29-1 combines with J gene TRBJ1-2; D is unresolved. Germline lookup yields CDR1 SQVTM and CDR2 ANQGSEA. This CDR3 is built from 12 residues. Between the trimmed V and J ends, which lost 5 bases and 3 bases, there was a span of 10 bases. CDR3 sequence (DNA): TGCAGCGTTCGGTCCGGGGACTATGGCTACACCTTC. Translated, it gives CSVRSGDYGYTF.

This clone came up once. CDR3: CASSLEGSGRADTQYF. The CDR3 DNA sequence: TGTGCCAGCAGCTTAGAAGGTAGCGGGAGGGCAGATACGCAGTATTTT. The chain carries TRBV7-2 and TRBJ2-3, with 11 bases lining up with TRBD2. CDR3 length: 16 residues. Germline V gene data show CDR1 as SGHTA and CDR2 as FQGNSA. V lost 1 base and J lost 4; bases outside the gene matches: 4.

This clone occurred a few times. The rearrangement links TRBV6-4 to TRBJ2-3, with 7 positions matching TRBD1. Germline CDR1 MRHNA, CDR2 SNTAGT. The CDR3 is 14 amino acids. V lost 5 bases and J lost 1; bases outside the gene matches: 3. CDR3 bases: TGTGCCAGCAGTAGGCAGGGGGGCACAGATACGCAGTATTTT. Protein product: CASSRQGGTDTQYF.

This chain connects TRBV25-1 to TRBJ2-5, with D perhaps TRBD1 (6 bases). Germline CDR1 is MGHDK and CDR2 is SYGVNS. This CDR3 comprises 14 residues. Trimming pared 1 base from V and 2 bases from J, leaving 8 bases between. CDR3 region: CASSESDRQETQYF. The CDR3, as DNA: TGTGCCAGCAGTGAATCGGACAGACAAGAGACCCAGTACTTC.

This chain's CDR3 is CASSQGGQGFNEQFF. The CDR3 DNA reads TGTGCCAGCAGCCAAGGGGGACAGGGCTTTAATGAGCAGTTCTTC. The rearrangement joins TRBV4-2 to TRBJ2-1; 9 bases align to TRBD1. Trimming took 1 base from V and 7 from J; bases not matched to a gene: 5. Germline V gene lookup returns CDR1 LGHNA and CDR2 YNFKEQ. There are 15 residues in the CDR3.

The chain recombines TRBV10-1 with TRBJ2-7; TRBD1 is a possible D gene (5 bases). Germline-derived CDR1 and CDR2 are WNHNN and SYGVQD (reference sequence). This CDR3 contains 12 residues. The ends were cut back, 9 bases at V and 4 bases at J, with 13 bases in the middle. The chain's CDR3 is CASLTDPYEQYF. The CDR3 region has the DNA TGCGCCAGTCTGACAGATCCTTACGAGCAGTACTTC.

CDR3 nucleotide sequence: TGCGCCAGCAGCCAAGAAACTGGAGTCACCGGGGAGCTGTTTTTT. It translates to CASSQETGVTGELFF. The V and J genes are TRBV4-1 and TRBJ2-2, with unresolved D. The CDR3 spans 15 residues. The ends were cut back, 0 bases at V and 4 bases at J, with 9 bases in the middle. Germline V gene lookup returns CDR1 MGHRA and CDR2 YSYEKL.

V usage is TRBV14 and J usage is TRBJ1-1; D may be TRBD1 (5 bases). The CDR3 totals 15 residues. Germline V gives CDR1 SGHDN, CDR2 FVKESK. V was cut by 1 base and J by 3 bases, with 12 bases left in between. The CDR3 region is CASSQGQGLDTEAFF. The CDR3 DNA is TGTGCCAGCAGCCAAGGTCAGGGCTTGGACACTGAAGCTTTCTTT.

V and J are TRBV25-1 and TRBJ1-5; D unclear. CDR3 size: 13 residues. Per the germline V gene, CDR1 is MGHDK and CDR2 is SYGVNS. The V gene lost 3 bases and the J gene lost 3 bases, with 6 bases spanning the gap. The DNA of the CDR3 is TGTGCCAGCAGTGAGCAGATCAATCAGCCCCAGCATTTT. The encoded protein is CASSEQINQPQHF.

V and J are TRBV5-1 and TRBJ2-7; no clear D. V lost 0 bases and J 4 bases, leaving 11 bases between the germline ends. The germline V gene has CDR1 SGHRS and CDR2 YFSETQ. The CDR3 runs to 14 residues. Here the CDR3 reads CASSLGATVYEQYF. DNA for the CDR3: TGCGCCAGCAGCTTGGGGGCGACGGTGTACGAGCAGTACTTC. Full variable domain (rest looked up from reference TRBV5-1 and TRBJ2-7): KAGVTQTPRYLIKTRGQQVTLSCSPISGHRSVSWYQQTPGQGLQFLFEYFSETQRNKGNFPGRFSGRQFSNSRSEMNVSTLELGDSALYLCASSLGATVYEQYFGPGTRLTVT.

The chain combines TRBV29-1 with TRBJ1-1, with D unresolved. In germline, CDR1 is SQVTM, CDR2 ANQGSEA. Trimming removed 3 bases at V and 1 base at J, with 6 bases between. This CDR3 is 12 amino acids long. CDR3 sequence reads: CSVEPGNTEAFF. In DNA form, the CDR3 reads TGCAGCGTTGAGCCCGGGAACACTGAAGCTTTCTTT.

This chain links TRBV4-1 with TRBJ2-4, with TRBD1 matching over 10 bases. CDR3 size: 15 residues. In germline, CDR1 is MGHRA, CDR2 YSYEKL. Germline trimming cut 7 bases from V and 6 bases from J; bases unmatched to any gene: 9. The CDR3 spells CASMEAGTGVNIQYF. Here the CDR3 DNA reads TGCGCCAGCATGGAGGCCGGGACAGGGGTAAACATTCAGTACTTC.

The chain links TRBV29-1 to TRBJ2-3; no definite D call. Trimming took off 4 bases at V and 4 bases at J, with 6 bases between the two ends. Germline loops: CDR1 SQVTM, CDR2 ANQGSEA. The CDR3 runs 11 residues. The CDR3 sequence is CSVARADTQYF. The CDR3 DNA reads as TGCAGCGTTGCGAGAGCAGATACGCAGTATTTT.